This is a list of T cell receptor beta chains from one sample in a study of T cells after yellow fever vaccination. TCRdb processed the 5' RACE reads anew with MiXCR; each CDR3 protein has one entry. The top ten hold under 20% of the sample, which has 200,000 to 300,000 distinct CDR3 sequences, approximately 3.5% seen once. The input for sequencing was PBMCs, taken 15 days after the yellow fever booster vaccination. These receptors all stem from a young man who received the YFV17D yellow fever vaccine. The CDR3 runs from the conserved cysteine through the conserved F or W. A D gene is named only where the DNA matches it firmly. Clone size appears in some rows only: once, few, many, or a class for an expanded clone.

CDR3 length | clone size | J gene | V gene | D gene | CDR3 DNA | CDR3 protein
15 | many | TRBJ2-2 | TRBV12-3/TRBV12-4 | TRBD2 | TGTGCCAGCAGTTGGGCTAGCGGGGGTGTCGGGGAGCTGTTTTTT | CASSWASGGVGELFF
12 | many | TRBJ1-2 | TRBV28 | . | TGTGCCAGCAGAGAGGGGAACTATGGCTACACCTTC | CASREGNYGYTF
14 | many | TRBJ2-7 | TRBV27 | . | TGTGCCAGCAGTTTAGGTGACAGCCCCTACGAGCAGTACTTC | CASSLGDSPYEQYF
15 | many | TRBJ1-6 | TRBV9 | . | TGTGCCAGCAGCACAAGGGGGTCCCTTAATTCACCCCTCCACTTT | CASSTRGSLNSPLHF
15 | many | TRBJ2-3 | TRBV7-3 | . | TGTGCCAGCAGCTTATCTAACGGCAGGGCTGATACGCAGTATTTT | CASSLSNGRADTQYF
13 | many | TRBJ2-3 | TRBV5-1 | . | TGCGCCAGCAGCTTGGGATCCACAGATACGCAGTATTTT | CASSLGSTDTQYF
14 | many | TRBJ1-3 | TRBV4-2 | . | TGTGCCAGCAGCGCTAGGTACTCTGGAAACACCATATATTTT | CASSARYSGNTIYF
14 | many | TRBJ2-3 | TRBV12-3/TRBV12-4 | TRBD2 | TGTGCCAGTCGAGAAGCGGGGCGTGCAGATACGCAGTATTTT | CASREAGRADTQYF
17 | many | TRBJ2-5 | TRBV20-1 | . | TGCAGTGCTGGCTTCGGCGGCAAAGGGAGGTACCAAGAGACCCAGTACTTC | CSAGFGGKGRYQETQYF
13 | many | TRBJ1-4 | TRBV5-1 | . | TGCGCCAGCAGCTTGCAGACAGACGAAAAACTGTTTTTT | CASSLQTDEKLFF
14 | many | TRBJ1-4 | TRBV19 | . | TGTGCCAGTAGTGACCGGGGCGGGAATGAAAAACTGTTTTTT | CASSDRGGNEKLFF
16 | many | TRBJ2-1 | TRBV7-7 | . | TGTGCCAGCAGCCCCTATCCGGGCGGGCCATACAATGAGCAGTTCTTC | CASSPYPGGPYNEQFF
11 | many | TRBJ1-1 | TRBV10-2 | . | TGCGCCAGCAGATTCAGGGATCTGGCTTTCTTT | CASRFRDLAFF
14 | many | TRBJ2-7 | TRBV2 | TRBD2 | TGTGCCAGCGGGTCGACTAGCGGTCCCTACGAGCAGTACTTC | CASGSTSGPYEQYF
14 | few | TRBJ2-7 | TRBV7-8 | . | TGTGCCAGCAGCTTAGGTGTTAGCGCCCACGAGCAGTACTTC | CASSLGVSAHEQYF
13 | many | TRBJ2-5 | TRBV27 | . | TGTGCCAGCAGCACCCGGGAACAAGAGACCCAGTACTTC | CASSTREQETQYF
13 | many | TRBJ1-5 | TRBV19 | . | TGTGCCAGTAGTATCGACAGGCGCCAGCCCCAGCATTTT | CASSIDRRQPQHF
14 | . | TRBJ2-1 | TRBV5-4 | . | TGTGCCAGCAGCTTTGGGGGGGCGGACAATGAGCAGTTCTTC | CASSFGGADNEQFF
15 | many | TRBJ1-2 | TRBV11-2 | TRBD1 | TGTGCCAGCAGCTTAAAGGGGCCCAGGGGGGATGGCTACACCTTC | CASSLKGPRGDGYTF
14 | few | TRBJ1-1 | TRBV6-2/TRBV6-3 | . | TGTGCCAGCAGTTACTCTCAGGGGTTCTCTGAAGCTTTCTTT | CASSYSQGFSEAFF
13 | few | TRBJ2-7 | TRBV19 | . | TGTGCCAGTAGTACGAATCGGGATTACGAGCAGTACTTC | CASSTNRDYEQYF
15 | many | TRBJ2-7 | TRBV7-2 | . | TGTGCCAGCAGCTTATTTGACTCAGTGACCTACGAGCAGTACTTC | CASSLFDSVTYEQYF
14 | many | TRBJ1-5 | TRBV20-1 | . | TGCAGTGCTAGGACCGGGACCCGCGATCAGCCCCAGCATTTT | CSARTGTRDQPQHF
14 | many | TRBJ2-2 | TRBV7-2 | . | TGTGCCAGCAGCTTTTCTTGGAACACCGGGGAGCTGTTTTTT | CASSFSWNTGELFF
17 | many | TRBJ2-6 | TRBV6-5 | . | TGTGCCAGCAGTTACTCGATGCGGGGTGCTGGGGCCAACGTCCTGACTTTC | CASSYSMRGAGANVLTF
14 | many | TRBJ1-4 | TRBV10-3 | TRBD1 | TGTGCCATCAGCCTCGACAGGGGGCAGGAAAAACTGTTTTTT | CAISLDRGQEKLFF
18 | few | TRBJ2-3 | TRBV5-6 | TRBD2 | TGTGCCAGCAGCTTGAAGCGGGGGGGCATTAGCCAAACAGATACGCAGTATTTT | CASSLKRGGISQTDTQYF
15 | many | TRBJ2-7 | TRBV29-1 | . | TGCAGCCCCCAGGGAGACAACCCTTTGAGATACGAGCAGTACTTC | CSPQGDNPLRYEQYF
11 | many | TRBJ1-4 | TRBV20-1 | . | TGCAGTGCTGCCCGGGGGGAAAAACTGTTTTTT | CSAARGEKLFF
15 | many | TRBJ2-7 | TRBV5-6 | TRBD1 | TGTGCCAGCAGCCCCACAGGGGTAGGCAGCTACGAGCAGTACTTC | CASSPTGVGSYEQYF
14 | many | TRBJ2-3 | TRBV5-1 | . | TGCGCCAGCAGCTTGGTTATACTCACAGATACGCAGTATTTT | CASSLVILTDTQYF
14 | few | TRBJ2-1 | TRBV19 | . | TGTGCCAGTAATGGCGGGGCCTCCTACAATGAGCAGTTCTTC | CASNGGASYNEQFF
13 | few | TRBJ2-5 | TRBV4-1 | . | TGCGCCAGCAGCGGAACTAGCCGAGAGACCCAGTACTTC | CASSGTSRETQYF
14 | many | TRBJ1-4 | TRBV18 | TRBD1 | TGTGCCAGCTCACCGGGACAGCCTAATGAAAAACTGTTTTTT | CASSPGQPNEKLFF
13 | many | TRBJ1-2 | TRBV10-3 | . | TGTGCCATCAGCAGGGGTCCCAACTATGGCTACACCTTC | CAISRGPNYGYTF
17 | many | TRBJ1-1 | TRBV13 | TRBD1 | TGTGCCAGCGTCACCCGGGGGGACAGAGATCCGAACACTGAAGCTTTCTTT | CASVTRGDRDPNTEAFF
9 | many | TRBJ2-4 | TRBV6-2/TRBV6-3 | . | TGTGCCACCCTAGGTGATCCTTACTTC | CATLGDPYF
15 | many | TRBJ2-5 | TRBV7-3 | . | TGTGCCAGCAGTTTTCAGAGGGGGGAAGTAGAGACCCAGTACTTC | CASSFQRGEVETQYF
15 | many | TRBJ2-7 | TRBV5-1 | TRBD1 | TGCGCCAGCACTCATCGCAAGACAGGGGTTGACGAGCAGTACTTC | CASTHRKTGVDEQYF
12 | many | TRBJ1-6 | TRBV6-5 | . | TGTGCCAGCAGTTACCCGAAGGGGCCCCTCCACTTT | CASSYPKGPLHF
16 | . | TRBJ1-2 | TRBV5-4 | TRBD1 | TGTGCCAGCAGCTTAGCGGGACAGGGTTTATTAAGGGGCTACACCTTC | CASSLAGQGLLRGYTF
19 | many | TRBJ2-1 | TRBV18 | TRBD2 | TGTGCCAGCTCATCCACTCCCGGGACTAGCGGGGGGACGTACAATGAGCAGTTCTTC | CASSSTPGTSGGTYNEQFF
14 | many | TRBJ1-5 | TRBV5-6 | . | TGTGCCAGCAGCTTAGGGACGGTAGAACAGCCCCAGCATTTT | CASSLGTVEQPQHF
14 | many | TRBJ1-1 | TRBV5-1 | TRBD1 | TGCGCCAGCAGCTTAGGGACAGGGGCGCCTGAAGCTTTCTTT | CASSLGTGAPEAFF
16 | many | TRBJ2-5 | TRBV11-2 | . | TGTGCCAGCAGCTCGACTATAGGGGCAGTTCCTTGGACCCAGTACTTC | CASSSTIGAVPWTQYF
15 | . | TRBJ2-3 | TRBV18 | . | TGTCCCAGCTCACCACGGCTAGCCATCACAGATACGCAGTATTTT | CPSSPRLAITDTQYF
15 | many | TRBJ1-1 | TRBV29-1 | . | TGCAGCGTTGTCTTTTCAGGGTGGGGAAACACTGAAGCTTTCTTT | CSVVFSGWGNTEAFF
14 | many | TRBJ2-3 | TRBV6-5 | . | TGTGCCAGCAGTTCCCTCGGGCGCACAGATACGCAGTATTTT | CASSSLGRTDTQYF
12 | many | TRBJ2-1 | TRBV18 | TRBD1 | TGTGCCAGCTCGGTCCGGGACAGGGAGCAGTTCTTC | CASSVRDREQFF